This T cell receptor beta chain derives from a study of blood T cell repertoires in COVID-19. Study summary: Whether acute or convalescent, the COVID-19 samples came from the United States, Italy and Spain. Sample material is recorded as cDNA or gDNA derived from T cells, B-cell-depleted T cells, or PBMCs.

CDR1 is LGHNA, CDR2 YSLEER, per germline. J gave up 13 bases and V 0 bases, and 3 bases lay outside the gene matches. The CDR3 loop spans 14 amino acids. The Seattle patients, enrolled during active infection, were followed longitudinally. As handled by the study authors: From reference gene primer amplification, estimates of nucleated cell counts were derived. Using immunoSEQ multiplex PCR, the repertoire was profiled, and TCRdb retains in-frame clones only, with some absent. V and J calls and clone size follow that table, whereas D and trimming were derived from the DNA. This sample yields roughly 150,000 clones, of which approximately 86% are seen a single time; 2% to 3% belongs to the top ten.

The source of this sequence is a woman aged 80 or older with COVID-19, enrolled during active disease. The chain recombines TRBV4-3 with TRBJ2-4; 13 bases are a match to TRBD2. The sample comprised peripheral blood. The CDR3 region is CASSQDGLAGEQYF. As DNA, the CDR3 is TGCGCCAGCAGCCAAGACGGACTAGCGGGAGAGCAGTACTTC.